Below, one T cell receptor (beta chain) is given with its context. The CDR3 covers 17 residues. CDR1 and CDR2 (germline): SGHRS, YFSETQ. Trimming removed 4 bases from V and 8 bases from J; junction bases left unmatched: 13. The data belong to a study of blood T cell repertoires in COVID-19. About the research overall: Sources were T cells, B-cell-depleted T cells, or PBMCs; the material itself was cDNA or gDNA.

Enrollees, roughly 18 to 89 years old, lived in 24 US areas. Cohorts were assigned according to the clinical history that participants reported. Donors in Cohort 3 who had recovered were those with two negative PCRs, healthcare professional clearance, or resolution of their symptoms. Some clones are missing from TCRdb's copy, which holds only in-frame ones; the method was immunoSEQ multiplex PCR. The sample records under 200,000 clones, 65% to 85% being singletons. Material for sequencing was PBMCs or T cells enriched from blood (not recorded which). The sequence derives from a woman aged 60-75 years who had recovered from COVID-19. The genes are TRBV5-1 and TRBJ1-6, with 9 bases matching TRBD1. CDR3 amino acids: CASSADPGQGVDSPLHF. CDR3 DNA sequence: TGCGCCAGCAGCGCGGATCCGGGACAGGGAGTCGATTCACCCCTCCACTTT.